These 24 T cell receptor beta chains were all obtained from the same sample, sequenced in a study of cytomegalovirus exposure and HLA in healthy donors. Vbeta (60) and Jbeta (13) primers were used in the PCR. Profiled with immunoSEQ multiplex PCR; TCRdb holds only in-frame clones, not every one. Found here are roughly 100,000 clones; the top ten clones hold 0.5% to 0.7%. Sequencing was carried out using PBMCs. The receptors were gathered from a middle-aged man in good health and CMV-seronegative.

This sequence joins TRBV6-1 and TRBJ2-7; 7 bases fit TRBD2. CDR1 is MNHNS, CDR2 SASEGT, per germline. The V gene end was trimmed by 3 bases and the J gene end by 3 bases; junction bases not matched to a gene: 2. The CDR3 covers 13 residues. The CDR3 nucleotides read TGTGCCAGCAGTGATCAGCGGGGCTACGAGCAGTACTTC. Its translation is CASSDQRGYEQYF.

The chain has TRBV27 and TRBJ2-7, with TRBD1 as a possible D gene (6 bases). The length of the CDR3 is 15 residues. The germline V gene has CDR1 MNHEY and CDR2 SMNVEV (reference sequence). The V end was cut by 6 bases, the J end by 0 bases, with 15 bases between. CDR3 region: CASSLQGFSSYEQYF. The CDR3 region has the DNA TGTGCCAGCAGCCTACAGGGTTTTAGCTCCTACGAGCAGTACTTC.

V usage is TRBV7-2 and J usage is TRBJ2-7, with 7 bases aligning to TRBD1. V lost 1 base to trimming and J lost 6 bases; unmatched junction nucleotides: 15. From germline, CDR1 is SGHTA and CDR2 FQGNSA. The length of the CDR3 is 17 residues. The CDR3 DNA reads as TGTGCCAGCAGCTTAGATACCGCCCAGACAGGGATAGGCGAGCAGTACTTC. This encodes CASSLDTAQTGIGEQYF. The full variable domain, rest sourced from reference TRBV7-2 and TRBJ2-7, is GAGVSQSPSNKVTEKGKDVELRCDPISGHTALYWYRQSLGQGLEFLIYFQGNSAPDKSGLPSDRFSAERTGGSVSTLTIQRTQQEDSAVYLCASSLDTAQTGIGEQYFGPGTRLTVT.

For the CDR3, the DNA is TGTGCCACCAGCGCAGCCGGGACAGAAGAGACCCAGTACTTC. Amino acids: CATSAAGTEETQYF. The chain recombines TRBV15 with TRBJ2-5; 7 bases align to TRBD1. The CDR3 covers 14 residues. Germline V CDR1 and CDR2: LNHNV, YYDKDF (reference sequence). Trimming took 5 bases from V and 3 from J; bases not matched to a gene: 6.

The CDR3 loop reads CASSPGQGMARTQYF. CDR3 DNA: TGTGCCAGCTCACCAGGACAGGGGATGGCGCGGACCCAGTACTTC. The genes are TRBV18 and TRBJ2-5; 9 nucleotides line up with TRBD1. The germline V gene encodes CDR1 KGHSH and CDR2 LQKENI. The length of the CDR3 is 15 residues. With V trimmed by 2 bases and J by 7 bases, 8 bases remained unmatched. Full variable domain (remainder filled in from reference TRBV18 and TRBJ2-5): NAGVMQNPRHLVRRRGQEARLRCSPMKGHSHVYWYRQLPEEGLKFMVYLQKENIIDESGMPKERFSAEFPKEGPSILRIQQVVRGDSAAYFCASSPGQGMARTQYFGPGTRLLVL.

The chain links TRBV11-2 to TRBJ2-4; D gene uncertain. Trimming stripped 2 bases from V and 0 bases from J, with 11 bases between. Germline V CDR1 and CDR2: SGHAT, FQNNGV. The CDR3 contains 16 residues. The CDR3 spells CASSLLVTVAKNIQYF. The CDR3 DNA is TGTGCCAGCAGCTTATTAGTCACAGTAGCCAAAAACATTCAGTACTTC.

The chain recombines TRBV18 with TRBJ2-5, with 9 bases identical to TRBD1. Germline V lookup: CDR1 KGHSH, CDR2 LQKENI. The CDR3 has 15 amino acids. J gave up 1 base and V 1 base, and 1 base lay outside the gene matches. CDR3 region: CASSPLDRGQETQYF. For the CDR3, the DNA is TGTGCCAGCTCACCACTGGACAGGGGCCAAGAGACCCAGTACTTC.

The chain is built from TRBV9 and TRBJ1-5; D uncertain. This CDR3 spans 14 amino acids. In germline, CDR1 is SGDLS, CDR2 YYNGEE. Trimming took 3 bases from V and 0 from J, leaving 7 bases between them. The CDR3 DNA follows: TGTGCCAGCAGCGACTCGGGTAGCAATCAGCCCCAGCATTTT. Encoded protein: CASSDSGSNQPQHF. The full variable domain, in which reference TRBV9 and TRBJ1-5 provide the parts outside the CDR3, is DSGVTQTPKHLITATGQRVTLRCSPRSGDLSVYWYQQSLDQGLQFLIQYYNGEERAKGNILERFSAQQFPDLHSELNLSSLELGDSALYFCASSDSGSNQPQHFGDGTRLSIL.

The V call is TRBV11-3, the J call TRBJ1-2; 11 nucleotides match TRBD1. The V segment lost 3 bases and the J segment 3 bases; nucleotides outside the gene matches: 6. Germline CDR1 reads SGHNT; CDR2 reads YENEEA. This CDR3 is 16 amino acids long. The chain's CDR3 is CASSFSGTGGYYGYTF. CDR3 nucleotide sequence: TGTGCCAGCAGCTTCTCCGGGACAGGGGGGTACTATGGCTACACCTTC.

On this clone itself: An end of the junction does not agree with germline; a read error may underlie this. The chain links TRBV25-1 to TRBJ2-7; D not certain. The CDR3 sequence is 14 residues long. The V gene's germline CDR1 is MGHDK and CDR2 SYGVNS. CDR3 bases: TGTGCCAGCAGTCCTACTGGGCTCCCCTACGGGCAGTACTTC. It yields the protein CASSPTGLPYGQYF.

This chain connects TRBV9 to TRBJ1-2; 7 bases map to TRBD1. With 4 bases clipped from V and 7 bases from J, the junction kept 7 bases outside the gene matches. This CDR3 comprises 13 residues. Germline V gene sequence: CDR1 SGDLS, CDR2 YYNGEE. The CDR3 DNA follows: TGTGCCAGCAGCTCCGGACAGGTGTTTGGCTACACCTTC. Amino acids: CASSSGQVFGYTF.

The chain uses TRBV18 and TRBJ2-1, with a weak D call TRBD1 (5 bases). The V and J ends lost 0 bases and 6 bases respectively, with 9 bases between them. CDR1 and CDR2 (germline): KGHSH, LQKENI. The CDR3 is 14 amino acids. The CDR3 loop is CASSPPRQINEQFF. DNA for the CDR3: TGTGCCAGCTCACCACCGAGACAGATCAATGAGCAGTTCTTC.

The chain recombines TRBV6-1 with TRBJ2-5; the match to TRBD2 covers 12 bases. Unmatched junction bases numbered 3, after V lost 2 bases and J lost 5 bases. The CDR3 contains 15 residues. The germline V gene has CDR1 MNHNS and CDR2 SASEGT. The CDR3 loop is CASSETLAGGETQYF. In nucleotides, the CDR3 is TGTGCCAGCAGTGAAACCCTAGCGGGAGGGGAGACCCAGTACTTC.

This chain connects TRBV5-1 to TRBJ2-2, with D uncertain. V dropped 0 bases and J dropped 5 bases, with 11 bases sitting between them. Germline lookup yields CDR1 SGHRS and CDR2 YFSETQ. CDR3 length equals 15 residues. The CDR3 here is CASSLGRFVTGELFF. CDR3 DNA sequence: TGCGCCAGCAGCTTGGGCAGATTCGTGACCGGGGAGCTGTTTTTT. Supplemented by reference TRBV5-1 and TRBJ2-2, the full variable domain reads KAGVTQTPRYLIKTRGQQVTLSCSPISGHRSVSWYQQTPGQGLQFLFEYFSETQRNKGNFPGRFSGRQFSNSRSEMNVSTLELGDSALYLCASSLGRFVTGELFFGEGSRLTVL.

The chain carries TRBV7-9 and TRBJ1-2; 7 nucleotides line up with TRBD1. This CDR3 is built from 15 residues. Trimming at V came to 5 bases and at J to 2 bases, leaving 8 bases not matched to a gene. The germline gives CDR1 SEHNR, CDR2 FQNEAQ (reference sequence). The CDR3, as DNA: TGTGCCAGCAGCATCCCGACAGGGCCCAACTATGGCTACACCTTC. Encoded protein: CASSIPTGPNYGYTF.

J is TRBJ1-3 and V is TRBV6-1; 8 nucleotides match TRBD1. The CDR3 is 12 residues long. V was pared by 11 bases and J by 7 bases, with 7 bases of the junction left unmatched. The germline V gene has CDR1 MNHNS and CDR2 SASEGT. This chain's CDR3 is CAAGQGANTIYF. CDR3 DNA sequence: TGTGCCGCTGGGCAGGGGGCCAACACCATATATTTT.

This chain links TRBV9 with TRBJ2-1; 14 bases match TRBD2. The CDR3 loop spans 17 amino acids. The V gene's germline CDR1 is SGDLS and CDR2 YYNGEE. The ends lost 0 bases at V and 8 bases at J; junction bases unmatched: 7. This CDR3 is CASSVDPGLAGVDEQFF. CDR3 coding DNA: TGTGCCAGCAGCGTAGATCCGGGACTAGCGGGAGTAGATGAGCAGTTCTTC.

The rearrangement uses TRBV9 and TRBJ2-5, with D perhaps TRBD2 (6 bases). The V end was cut by 7 bases, the J end by 5 bases, with 9 bases between. Germline CDR1 SGDLS, CDR2 YYNGEE. The CDR3 loop spans 11 amino acids. The CDR3 DNA reads TGTGCCAGCGGGACTTCGGAGACCCAGTACTTC. Amino acid sequence: CASGTSETQYF.

On this clone itself: This sample includes further DNA sequences coding for the same CDR3. The V call is TRBV30, the J call TRBJ1-5, with D possibly TRBD1 on 6 matching bases. The germline V gene has CDR1 GTSNPN and CDR2 SVGIG (reference sequence). The CDR3 length is 13 residues. Trimming left V 0 bases short and J 4 bases short, with 7 bases between. CDR3 region: CAWSVRGNQPQHF. CDR3 nucleotide sequence: TGTGCCTGGAGTGTGAGGGGGAATCAGCCCCAGCATTTT.

The CDR3 nucleotides read TGTGCCAGCGAGGGGACAGGGGGCCATGGCTACACCTTC. Residues: CASEGTGGHGYTF. V gene TRBV6-1 combines with J gene TRBJ1-2, with 12 bases that match TRBD1. Germline V gene data show CDR1 as MNHNS and CDR2 as SASEGT. V was pared by 8 bases and J by 6 bases, with 4 bases of the junction left unmatched. There are 13 residues in the CDR3.

The chain employs TRBV5-6 and TRBJ1-1, with D perhaps matching TRBD1 (6 bases). Germline CDR1 SGHDT, CDR2 YYEEEE. Trimming removed 2 bases from V and 2 bases from J, with 13 bases in between. The CDR3 is 15 residues long. CDR3 in DNA: TGTGCCAGCAGCTTTTACGGGACACAAAACACTGAAGCTTTCTTT. It codes for CASSFYGTQNTEAFF. The full variable domain, completed using reference TRBV5-6 and TRBJ1-1, is DAGVTQSPTHLIKTRGQQVTLRCSPKSGHDTVSWYQQALGQGPQFIFQYYEEEERQRGNFPDRFSGHQFPNYSSELNVNALLLGDSALYLCASSFYGTQNTEAFFGQGTRLTVV.

J is TRBJ1-5 and V is TRBV19; D unclear. Trimming stripped 3 bases from V and 4 bases from J, with 7 bases between. CDR1 and CDR2 (germline): LNHDA, SQIVND (reference sequence). This CDR3 is 13 amino acids long. The CDR3 spells CASSMAQNQPQHF. DNA of the CDR3: TGTGCCAGTAGTATGGCACAGAATCAGCCCCAGCATTTT.

This chain joins TRBV6-5 and TRBJ2-4; 13 bases are a match to TRBD2. CDR1 and CDR2 from the germline V gene are MNHEY and SVGAGI. V was clipped by 6 bases and J by 9 bases; unmatched bases: 8. The CDR3 is 15 residues long. The CDR3 DNA follows: TGTGCCAGCAGCCTACTAGCGGGAGGGGAGGGCATTCAGTACTTC. Amino acid sequence: CASSLLAGGEGIQYF.

The chain has TRBV30 and TRBJ1-1, with D perhaps TRBD1 (6 bases). The CDR3 is made up of 13 amino acids. Germline lookup yields CDR1 GTSNPN and CDR2 SVGIG (reference sequence). V gave up 0 bases and J gave up 1 base, with 6 bases separating them. CDR3 loop: CAWSVQGNTEAFF. The CDR3 nucleotides are TGTGCCTGGAGTGTACAGGGGAACACTGAAGCTTTCTTT.